Following are 19 T cell receptor beta chains from one sample sequenced in a study of blood T cell repertoires in COVID-19. This table comes from immunoSEQ multiplex PCR, and its TCRdb copy is limited to in-frame clones, with some not included. The sample contains around 500,000 clones, roughly 90% of which appear only once. Sequencing was done on a sample of PBMCs or T cells enriched from blood (not recorded which). These receptors were collected from a woman between 40 and 55 years old who had recovered from COVID-19.

The chain has TRBV3-1 (or the pseudogene TRBV3-2) and TRBJ1-4; tentative D call: TRBD1 (5 bases). Trimming removed 1 base from V and 7 bases from J, with 13 bases in between. This CDR3 is 15 amino acids long. From germline, CDR1 is LGHDT and CDR2 YNNKEL (reference sequence). This CDR3 reads CASSQGQGVREKLFF. The CDR3 nucleotides are TGTGCCAGCAGCCAAGGGCAAGGGGTCCGTGAAAAACTGTTTTTT.

The chain is built from TRBV5-1 and TRBJ1-3; 7 bases fit TRBD1. With V trimmed by 3 bases and J by 0 bases, 6 bases remained unmatched. Germline CDR1 reads SGHRS; CDR2 reads YFSETQ. The CDR3 extends over 16 amino acids. The CDR3 here is CASSSGQPSSGNTIYF. The CDR3 region has the DNA TGCGCCAGCAGCTCGGGACAGCCTAGCTCTGGAAACACCATATATTTT.

The V gene is TRBV28, the J gene TRBJ1-2; 8 bases are a match to TRBD1. V lost 6 bases, J lost 5 bases, and 8 bases stayed unmatched. The CDR3 totals 14 residues. The V gene's germline CDR1 is MDHEN and CDR2 SYDVKM. The CDR3 DNA sequence: TGTGCCAGCAGCTACAGGGGGGCTAGGTATGGCTACACCTTC. Encoded protein: CASSYRGARYGYTF.

This clone was picked up a small number of times. J is TRBJ2-7 and V is TRBV11-3, with D hard to call. V was shortened by 2 bases and J by 2 bases, with 10 bases between the two germline ends. This CDR3 spans 14 amino acids. Germline loops: CDR1 SGHNT, CDR2 YENEEA. For the CDR3, the DNA is TGTGCCAGCAGCTTATTCGAGACTGCCTACGAGCAGTACTTC. Protein product: CASSLFETAYEQYF.

The gene calls are TRBV21-1 and TRBJ1-2. TRBV21-1 is a pseudogene. The CDR3 is made up of 14 amino acids. The CDR3 nucleotides are TGTGCCAGTTCCCCTAAGGGAGGGGGCTATGGCTACACCTTC. Protein sequence: CASSPKGGGYGYTF.

The V call is TRBV18, the J call TRBJ1-5; 10 nucleotides agree with TRBD1. Per the germline V gene, CDR1 is KGHSH and CDR2 is LQKENI. V was pared by 1 base and J by 7 bases, with 1 base of the junction left unmatched. CDR3 length equals 14 residues. CDR3 in DNA: TGTGCCAGCTCACCACAGACAGGGGGCCAGCCCCAGCATTTT. Its translation is CASSPQTGGQPQHF.

The chain joins TRBV15 to TRBJ2-3; D uncertain. The length of the CDR3 is 16 residues. Germline loops: CDR1 LNHNV, CDR2 YYDKDF (reference sequence). V lost 0 bases and J lost 1, with 11 bases in between. The CDR3 reads CATSRDSSMGTDTQYF. In nucleotides, the CDR3 is TGTGCCACCAGCAGAGACTCGAGCATGGGCACAGATACGCAGTATTTT.

The chain couples TRBV6-1 to TRBJ1-2; D is undetermined. The CDR3 runs to 16 residues. CDR1 and CDR2 (germline): MNHNS, SASEGT. The ends were cut back, 2 bases at V and 6 bases at J, with 19 bases in the middle. The CDR3 nucleotides are TGTGCCAGCAGTGAATTGGATTTTGTGGAGACTAATGGCTACACCTTC. This translates into CASSELDFVETNGYTF.

V and J are TRBV18 and TRBJ2-2; possible D gene TRBD2, 5 bases. The CDR3 runs to 17 residues. Trimming cost V 3 bases and J 0 bases, with 14 bases left between them. The germline CDR1 and CDR2 sequences are KGHSH and LQKENI. The CDR3 is CASSPRGDGANTGELFF. In DNA form, the CDR3 reads TGTGCCAGCTCACCCCGGGGAGATGGGGCGAACACCGGGGAGCTGTTTTTT.

The rearrangement links TRBV7-2 to TRBJ2-7; possible D gene TRBD1, 6 bases. Trimming removed 5 bases from V and 2 bases from J, with 13 bases in between. Germline assignment: CDR1 SGHTA and CDR2 FQGNSA. This CDR3 has 14 amino acids. The CDR3 DNA sequence: TGTGCCAGCAGCGCCTCAACAGGGACCTACGAGCAGTACTTC. Its protein product is CASSASTGTYEQYF.

The genes are TRBV2 and TRBJ1-5; D ambiguous. The CDR3 has 14 residues. Germline V CDR1 and CDR2: SNHLY, FYNNEI. The V end lost 4 bases, the J end lost 2 bases, and 9 bases lay between the germline ends. Written as DNA, the CDR3 is TGTGCCAGCAGTGGACCCGGGGGCAATCAGCCCCAGCATTTT. It yields the protein CASSGPGGNQPQHF.

The rearrangement links TRBV2 to TRBJ1-1; no clear D gene. Germline CDR1 SNHLY, CDR2 FYNNEI. The germline V and J ends were trimmed by 8 bases and 2 bases, with 9 bases remaining between them. CDR3 length equals 12 residues. CDR3 protein: CASRKLNTEAFF. The CDR3 DNA reads as TGTGCCAGCCGTAAACTCAACACTGAAGCTTTCTTT.

The gene calls are TRBV29-1 and TRBJ2-1, with 7 bases matching TRBD2. Germline lookup yields CDR1 SQVTM and CDR2 ANQGSEA. The CDR3 is 14 amino acids. V gave up 7 bases and J gave up 6 bases; unmatched junction bases: 12. CDR3 nucleotide sequence: TGCAGCGGCGGGGGTGGCGAGGTTACCAATGAGCAGTTCTTC. This sequence encodes CSGGGGEVTNEQFF.

The chain uses TRBV11-3 and TRBJ2-1; a possible D gene is TRBD2 (6 bases). The CDR3 is 16 residues long. CDR1 and CDR2 (germline): SGHNT, YENEEA. V lost 4 bases and J 3 bases, leaving 16 bases between the germline ends. The CDR3 nucleotides read TGTGCCAGCAGCTCCCGGGAGACATCGGTCTACAATGAGCAGTTCTTC. This gives the protein CASSSRETSVYNEQFF.

This clone occurred once. The chain has TRBV23-1 and TRBJ1-1; tentatively, D is TRBD1 (6 bases). TRBV23-1 is treated as an ORF (open reading frame) with a function not yet certain. Between the trimmed V and J ends, which lost 6 bases and 1 base, there was a span of 12 bases. The CDR3 runs 14 residues. CDR3 bases: TGCGCCAGCAGCCCCCACAGGGCGAACACTGAAGCTTTCTTT. This translates into CASSPHRANTEAFF.

This clone was counted a few times. The rearrangement links TRBV2 to TRBJ1-4, with TRBD1 matching 7 bases. The CDR3 contains 14 residues. The germline V gene encodes CDR1 SNHLY and CDR2 FYNNEI. V was clipped by 6 bases and J by 9 bases; unmatched bases: 10. CDR3 sequence reads: CASRERQGFKKLFF. The CDR3 bases are TGTGCCAGCAGGGAAAGACAGGGCTTTAAAAAACTGTTTTTT.

V is TRBV3-1 (or the pseudogene TRBV3-2) and J is TRBJ1-1, with D tentatively TRBD1 (5 bases). V was shortened by 4 bases and J by 10 bases, with 22 bases between the two germline ends. The length of the CDR3 is 15 residues. CDR1 is LGHDT and CDR2 is YNNKEL in the germline V gene (reference sequence). Here the CDR3 reads CASSLGGGTGVRAFF. The CDR3 DNA reads TGTGCCAGCAGCCTGGGGGGGGGAACAGGAGTTCGAGCTTTCTTT.

This clone showed up just a few times. The chain combines TRBV4-3 with TRBJ2-7; 11 bases line up with TRBD2. The V gene end was trimmed by 1 base and the J gene end by 7 bases; junction bases not matched to a gene: 9. The CDR3 is 16 amino acids. Germline CDR1 is LGHNA and CDR2 is YSLEER. The CDR3 bases are TGCGCCAGCAGCCAAGTTATCGGGACTAGCGGTTGGGAGCAGTACTTC. It codes for CASSQVIGTSGWEQYF.

The J gene is TRBJ2-3, the V gene TRBV12-3 or TRBV12-4; a possible D gene is TRBD2 (5 bases). V lost 9 bases and J lost 4, with 8 bases in between. The CDR3 length is 11 residues. CDR3 sequence: CASRTADTQYF. The CDR3 nucleotides are TGTGCCAGTAGGACTGCAGATACGCAGTATTTT.